The text below deals with one T cell receptor (beta chain). The data were produced by immunoSEQ multiplex PCR, yet TCRdb's version contains in-frame clones alone and is incomplete. The sample has more than 120,000 clones, 86% seen once. V lost 2 bases, J lost 0 bases, and 1 base stayed unmatched. The CDR3 runs 16 residues. Germline CDR1 reads SGDLS; CDR2 reads YYNGEE. The entry originates in a study of Ad26.COV2.S vaccination and SARS-CoV-2 variants. The clonotype originates from a human donor who had recovered from COVID-19. Sequenced here: peripheral blood, sampled after recovery from COVID-19. The rearrangement joins TRBV9 to TRBJ2-1; 11 bases align to TRBD1. Here the CDR3 reads CASSVGQGGSYNEQFF. The DNA for the CDR3 is TGTGCCAGCAGCGTGGGACAGGGGGGCTCCTACAATGAGCAGTTCTTC.